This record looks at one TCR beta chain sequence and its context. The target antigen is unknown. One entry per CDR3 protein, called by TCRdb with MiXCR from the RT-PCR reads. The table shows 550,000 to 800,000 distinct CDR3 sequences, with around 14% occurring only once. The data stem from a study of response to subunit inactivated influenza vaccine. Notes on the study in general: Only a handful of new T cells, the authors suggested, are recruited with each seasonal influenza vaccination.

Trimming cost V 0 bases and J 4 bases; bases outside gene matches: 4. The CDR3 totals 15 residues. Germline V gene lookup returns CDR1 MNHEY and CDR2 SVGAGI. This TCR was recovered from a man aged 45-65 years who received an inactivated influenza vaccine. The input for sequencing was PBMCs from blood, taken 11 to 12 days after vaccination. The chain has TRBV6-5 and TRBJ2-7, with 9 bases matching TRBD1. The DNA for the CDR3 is TGTGCCAGCAGTTACTCATGGACAGGGGAGTACGAGCAGTACTTC. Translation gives CASSYSWTGEYEQYF.